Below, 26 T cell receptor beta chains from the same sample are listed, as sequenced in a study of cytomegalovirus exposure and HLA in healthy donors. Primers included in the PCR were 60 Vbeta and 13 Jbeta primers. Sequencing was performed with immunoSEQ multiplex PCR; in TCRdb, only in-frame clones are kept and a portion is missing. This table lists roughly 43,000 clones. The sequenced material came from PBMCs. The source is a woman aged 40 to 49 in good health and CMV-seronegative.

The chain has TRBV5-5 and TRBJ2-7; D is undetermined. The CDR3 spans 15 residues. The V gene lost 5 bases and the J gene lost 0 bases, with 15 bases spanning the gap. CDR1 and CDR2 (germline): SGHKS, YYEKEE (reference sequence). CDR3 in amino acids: CASRRTAFSSYEQYF. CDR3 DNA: TGTGCCAGCAGAAGAACAGCTTTTTCCTCCTACGAGCAGTACTTC.

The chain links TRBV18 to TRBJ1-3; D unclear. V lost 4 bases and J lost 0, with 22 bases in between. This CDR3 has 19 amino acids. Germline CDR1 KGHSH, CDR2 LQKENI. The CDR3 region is CASSRTLLEGWSSGNTIYF. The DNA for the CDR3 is TGTGCCAGCTCACGAACCTTATTGGAAGGCTGGAGCTCTGGAAACACCATATATTTT.

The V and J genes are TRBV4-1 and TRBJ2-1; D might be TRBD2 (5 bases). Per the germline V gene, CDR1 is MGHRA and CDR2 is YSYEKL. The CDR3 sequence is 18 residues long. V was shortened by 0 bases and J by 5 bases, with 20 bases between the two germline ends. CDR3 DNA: TGCGCCAGCAGCCAAGATCCTTTCCGGCAGACTAAGGACAATGAGCAGTTCTTC. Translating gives CASSQDPFRQTKDNEQFF.

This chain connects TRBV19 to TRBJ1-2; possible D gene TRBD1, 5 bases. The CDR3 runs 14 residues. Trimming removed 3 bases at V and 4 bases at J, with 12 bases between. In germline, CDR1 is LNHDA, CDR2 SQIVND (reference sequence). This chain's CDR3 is CASSIGAFTYGYTF. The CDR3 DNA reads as TGTGCCAGTAGTATTGGGGCATTTACCTATGGCTACACCTTC. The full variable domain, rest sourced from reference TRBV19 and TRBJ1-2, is DGGITQSPKYLFRKEGQNVTLSCEQNLNHDAMYWYRQDPGQGLRLIYYSQIVNDFQKGDIAEGYSVSREKKESFPLTVTSAQKNPTAFYLCASSIGAFTYGYTFGSGTRLTVV.

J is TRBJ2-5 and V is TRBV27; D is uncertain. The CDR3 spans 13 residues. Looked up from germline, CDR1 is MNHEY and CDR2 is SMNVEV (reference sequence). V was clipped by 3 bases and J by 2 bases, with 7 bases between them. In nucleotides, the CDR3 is TGTGCCAGCAGTTTGGTCGGGCAAGAGACCCAGTACTTC. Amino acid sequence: CASSLVGQETQYF.

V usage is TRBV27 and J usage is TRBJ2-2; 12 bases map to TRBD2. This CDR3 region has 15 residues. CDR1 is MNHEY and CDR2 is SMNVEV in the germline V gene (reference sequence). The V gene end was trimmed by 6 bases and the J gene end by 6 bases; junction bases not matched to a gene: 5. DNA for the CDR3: TGTGCCAGCAGAGCCCCTAGCGGGAGGGCCGGGGAGCTGTTTTTT. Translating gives CASRAPSGRAGELFF.

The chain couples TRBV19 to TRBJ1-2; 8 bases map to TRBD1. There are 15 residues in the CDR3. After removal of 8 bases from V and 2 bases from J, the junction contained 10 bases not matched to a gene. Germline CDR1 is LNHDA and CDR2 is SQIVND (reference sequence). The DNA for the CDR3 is TGTGCCAGTGCAGGACGGACAGGGAGGAACTATGGCTACACCTTC. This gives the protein CASAGRTGRNYGYTF.

The CDR3 sequence is CAWREQGLQHF. Written as DNA, the CDR3 is TGTGCCTGGAGGGAACAGGGGCTCCAGCATTTT. V gene TRBV30 combines with J gene TRBJ1-5; 7 bases match TRBD1. This CDR3 contains 11 residues. Germline CDR1 and CDR2: GTSNPN and SVGIG (reference sequence). With V trimmed by 3 bases and J by 12 bases, 5 bases remained unmatched. The whole variable domain, filled in from reference TRBV30 and TRBJ1-5, reads SQTIHQWPATLVQPVGSPLSLECTVEGTSNPNLYWYRQAAGRGLQLLFYSVGIGQISSEVPQNLSASRPQDRQFILSSKKLLLSDSGFYLCAWREQGLQHFGDGTRLSIL.

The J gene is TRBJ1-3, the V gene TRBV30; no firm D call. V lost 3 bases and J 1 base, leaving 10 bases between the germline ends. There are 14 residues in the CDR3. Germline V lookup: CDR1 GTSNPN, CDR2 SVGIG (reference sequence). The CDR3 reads CAWRAGGSGNTIYF. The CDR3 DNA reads TGTGCCTGGAGGGCCGGAGGGTCTGGAAACACCATATATTTT. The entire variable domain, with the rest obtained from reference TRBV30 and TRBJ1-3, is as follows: SQTIHQWPATLVQPVGSPLSLECTVEGTSNPNLYWYRQAAGRGLQLLFYSVGIGQISSEVPQNLSASRPQDRQFILSSKKLLLSDSGFYLCAWRAGGSGNTIYFGEGSWLTVV.

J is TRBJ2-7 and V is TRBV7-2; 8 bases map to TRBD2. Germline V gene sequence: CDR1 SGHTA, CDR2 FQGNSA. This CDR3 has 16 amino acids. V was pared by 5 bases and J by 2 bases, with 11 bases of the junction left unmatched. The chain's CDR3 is CASSPGAGGAAYEQYF. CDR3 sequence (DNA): TGTGCCAGCAGCCCCGGGGCGGGGGGCGCAGCCTACGAGCAGTACTTC.

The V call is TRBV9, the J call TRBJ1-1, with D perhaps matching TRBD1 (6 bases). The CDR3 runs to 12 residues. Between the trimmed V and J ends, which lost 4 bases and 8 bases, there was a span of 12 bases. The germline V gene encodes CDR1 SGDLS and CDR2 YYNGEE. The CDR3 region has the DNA TGTGCCAGCAGCCGCGGACAGTTCGAAGCTTTCTTT. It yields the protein CASSRGQFEAFF.

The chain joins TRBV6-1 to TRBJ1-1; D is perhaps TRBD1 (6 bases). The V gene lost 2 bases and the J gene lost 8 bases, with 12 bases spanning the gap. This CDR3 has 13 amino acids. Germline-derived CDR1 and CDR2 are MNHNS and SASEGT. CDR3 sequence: CASSETGPAEAFF. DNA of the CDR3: TGTGCCAGCAGTGAAACAGGGCCTGCCGAAGCTTTCTTT.

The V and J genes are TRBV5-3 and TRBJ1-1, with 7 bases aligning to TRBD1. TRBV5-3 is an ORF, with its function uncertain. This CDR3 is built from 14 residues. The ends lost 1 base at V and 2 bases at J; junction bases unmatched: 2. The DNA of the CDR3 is TGTGCCAGAAGCTTGAGGACAGGAAACACTGAAGCTTTCTTT. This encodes CARSLRTGNTEAFF.

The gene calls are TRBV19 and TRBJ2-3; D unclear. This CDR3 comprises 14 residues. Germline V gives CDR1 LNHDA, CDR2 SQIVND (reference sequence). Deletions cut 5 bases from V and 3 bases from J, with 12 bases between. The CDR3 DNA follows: TGTGCCAGTAGTCGGTTTCCCGCTACAGATACGCAGTATTTT. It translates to CASSRFPATDTQYF.

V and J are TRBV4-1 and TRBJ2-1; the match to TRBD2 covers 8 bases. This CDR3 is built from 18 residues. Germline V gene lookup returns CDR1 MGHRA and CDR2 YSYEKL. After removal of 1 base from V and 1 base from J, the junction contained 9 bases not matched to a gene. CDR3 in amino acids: CASSQVPGGTSSYNEQFF. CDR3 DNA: TGCGCCAGCAGCCAAGTCCCCGGTGGGACTAGTTCCTACAATGAGCAGTTCTTC.

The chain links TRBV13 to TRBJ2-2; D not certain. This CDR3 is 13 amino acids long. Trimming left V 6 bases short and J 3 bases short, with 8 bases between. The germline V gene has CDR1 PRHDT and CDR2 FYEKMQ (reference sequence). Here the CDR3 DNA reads TGTGCCAGCAGTCTAGAGGACACCGGGGAGCTGTTTTTT. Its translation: CASSLEDTGELFF.

DNA of the CDR3: TGTGCCAGCAGCTTAAGGACTAGCGATGACAATGAGCAGTTCTTC. Amino acid sequence: CASSLRTSDDNEQFF. The V call is TRBV11-2, the J call TRBJ2-1; TRBD2 agrees at 9 bases. Germline CDR1 SGHAT, CDR2 FQNNGV. The J segment lost 5 bases and the V segment lost 2 bases, leaving 4 bases of the junction unmatched. CDR3 length: 15 amino acids.

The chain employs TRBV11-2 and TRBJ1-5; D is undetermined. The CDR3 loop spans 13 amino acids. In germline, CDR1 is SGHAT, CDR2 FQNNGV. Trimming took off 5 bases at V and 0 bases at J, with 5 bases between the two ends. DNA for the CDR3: TGTGCCAGCAGCCTTTATAGCAATCAGCCCCAGCATTTT. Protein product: CASSLYSNQPQHF.

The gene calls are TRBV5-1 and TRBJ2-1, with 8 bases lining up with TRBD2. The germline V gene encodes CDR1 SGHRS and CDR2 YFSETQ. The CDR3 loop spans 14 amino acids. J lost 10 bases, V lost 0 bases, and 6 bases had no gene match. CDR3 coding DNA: TGCGCCAGCAGCTTGGCCGGGAGGGCCAGGGAGCAGTTCTTC. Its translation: CASSLAGRAREQFF.

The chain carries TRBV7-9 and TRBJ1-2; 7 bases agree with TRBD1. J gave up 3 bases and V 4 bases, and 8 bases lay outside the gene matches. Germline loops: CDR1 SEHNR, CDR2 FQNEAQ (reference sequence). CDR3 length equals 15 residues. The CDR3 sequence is CASSSWSGQDYGYTF. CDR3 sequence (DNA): TGTGCCAGCAGCTCATGGAGCGGACAGGACTATGGCTACACCTTC. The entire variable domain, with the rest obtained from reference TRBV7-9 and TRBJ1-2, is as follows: DTGVSQNPRHKITKRGQNVTFRCDPISEHNRLYWYRQTLGQGPEFLTYFQNEAQLEKSRLLSDRFSAERPKGSFSTLEIQRTEQGDSAMYLCASSSWSGQDYGYTFGSGTRLTVV.

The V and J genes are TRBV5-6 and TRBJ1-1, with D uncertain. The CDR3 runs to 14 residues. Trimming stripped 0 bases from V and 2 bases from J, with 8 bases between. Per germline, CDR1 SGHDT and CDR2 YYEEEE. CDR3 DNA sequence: TGTGCCAGCAGCTTGGCGGCGGGAAACACTGAAGCTTTCTTT. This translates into CASSLAAGNTEAFF.

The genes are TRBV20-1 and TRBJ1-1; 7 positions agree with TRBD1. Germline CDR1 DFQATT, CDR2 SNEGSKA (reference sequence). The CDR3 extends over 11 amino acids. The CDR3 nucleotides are TGCAGCCCGGGAGGGAGGACAGGCGCTTTCTTT. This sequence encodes CSPGGRTGAFF.

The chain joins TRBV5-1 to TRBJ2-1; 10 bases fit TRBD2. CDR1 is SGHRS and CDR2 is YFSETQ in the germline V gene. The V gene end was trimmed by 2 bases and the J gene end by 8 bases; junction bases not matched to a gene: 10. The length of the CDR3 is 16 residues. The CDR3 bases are TGCGCCAGCAGCTTCCCCGGGACTAGCGTCTTTGATGAGCAGTTCTTC. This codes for CASSFPGTSVFDEQFF.

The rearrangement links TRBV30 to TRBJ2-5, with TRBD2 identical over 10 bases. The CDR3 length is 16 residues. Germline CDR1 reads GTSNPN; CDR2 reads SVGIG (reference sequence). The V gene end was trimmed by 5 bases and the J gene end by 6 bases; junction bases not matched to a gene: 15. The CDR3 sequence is CAWDMWTSGRGKTQYF. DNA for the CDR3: TGTGCCTGGGATATGTGGACCAGCGGGAGGGGGAAGACCCAGTACTTC.

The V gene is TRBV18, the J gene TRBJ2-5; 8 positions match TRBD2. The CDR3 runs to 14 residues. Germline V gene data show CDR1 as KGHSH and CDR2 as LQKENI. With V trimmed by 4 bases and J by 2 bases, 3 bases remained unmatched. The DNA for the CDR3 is TGTGCCAGCTCACAACTAGCGGCACAAGAGACCCAGTACTTC. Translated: CASSQLAAQETQYF.

CDR3 amino acids: CASSRGLGETQYF. The CDR3 bases are TGTGCCAGCAGCCGAGGACTAGGGGAGACCCAGTACTTC. V usage is TRBV4-2 and J usage is TRBJ2-5; 7 bases are a match to TRBD2. This CDR3 is 13 amino acids long. Germline CDR1 is LGHNA and CDR2 is YNFKEQ. With V trimmed by 4 bases and J by 5 bases, 4 bases remained unmatched.